Many counts were recorded for the clone carrying this TCR beta chain. Antigen unknown. The PBMCs were taken from approximately 9 ml of fresh peripheral blood. This sample was taken from a study of T cells in Graves' hyperthyroidism and ophthalmopathy. The study, taken as a whole, reports: Ophthalmopathy was identified by the model a median roughly 6.5 months ahead of onset.

The CDR3 has 14 amino acids. Per the germline V gene, CDR1 is SEHNR and CDR2 is FQNEAQ (reference sequence). Trimming took 7 bases from V and 5 from J; bases not matched to a gene: 7. RNA transcripts yielded amplified TCR beta CDR3 regions. First-round RT-PCR with HTBI primers amplified the TCR CDR3 region. TCRdb re-called the multiplex PCR reads through MiXCR, storing one row per CDR3 protein. The sample yields hundreds of thousands of distinct CDR3 sequences, roughly a third seen once. The chain links TRBV7-9 to TRBJ1-4; 7 bases map to TRBD1. This sequence was found in a woman aged 40 to 50 with Graves' hyperthyroidism. The sequenced sample was blood. This chain's CDR3 is CASMHRDSNEKLFF. In nucleotides, the CDR3 is TGTGCCAGCATGCACCGGGACAGCAATGAAAAACTGTTTTTT.